Listed below are T cell receptor beta chains from one sample, sequenced in a study of T-cell reconstitution after alpha-beta-depleted transplantation in children. TCRdb used MiXCR to reprocess the PCR reads, holding one entry per CDR3 protein. Of about 240,000 distinct CDR3 sequences listed, about 12% are singletons. Sequenced material: PBMCs from the stem cell graft donor, taken from the stem cell graft. Receptors originate from a human donor who donated a stem cell graft to a child with acute lymphoblastic leukemia. The CDR3 runs from the conserved cysteine through the conserved F or W. D genes are given only for firm matches. Clone size appears in some rows only: once, few, many, or a class for an expanded clone.

few	TRBD1	TRBV5-1	TRBJ2-7	CASSGTGQGVQGEQYF	TGCGCCAGCAGCGGTACGGGACAGGGTGTACAAGGCGAGCAGTACTTC
.	.	TRBV20-1	TRBJ2-2	CSARDTGELFF	TGCAGTGCCCGGGACACCGGGGAGCTGTTTTTT
.	.	TRBV28	TRBJ2-6	CASSGYRSGANVLTF	TGTGCCAGCAGCGGATACAGATCTGGGGCCAACGTCCTGACTTTC
many	.	TRBV12-3/TRBV12-4	TRBJ2-1	CASSWGANNEQFF	TGTGCCAGCAGTTGGGGGGCAAACAATGAGCAGTTCTTC
.	.	TRBV4-3	TRBJ2-3	CASSQELKGSDTQYF	TGCGCCAGCAGCCAAGAATTGAAGGGTTCAGATACGCAGTATTTT
many	TRBD1	TRBV7-2	TRBJ1-3	CASSAEGTASGNTIYF	TGTGCCAGCAGCGCAGAAGGGACAGCCTCTGGAAACACCATATATTTT
many	.	TRBV5-1	TRBJ2-1	CASRSSVSEQFF	TGCGCCAGCAGGTCGAGCGTCAGTGAGCAGTTCTTC
many	TRBD1	TRBV20-1	TRBJ1-1	CSARIPVDRSDEAFF	TGCAGTGCTAGAATACCCGTGGACAGGAGCGATGAAGCTTTCTTT
many	TRBD1	TRBV20-1	TRBJ1-4	CSARDRFNEKLFF	TGCAGTGCTCGGGACAGATTTAATGAAAAACTGTTTTTT
many	.	TRBV11-2	TRBJ2-5	CASGKPQETQYF	TGTGCCAGCGGAAAGCCTCAAGAGACCCAGTACTTC
.	.	TRBV30	TRBJ2-5	CAWTVPNQETQYF	TGTGCCTGGACGGTCCCAAACCAAGAGACCCAGTACTTC
many	TRBD1	TRBV7-9	TRBJ2-5	CASSSNRGQGQETQYF	TGTGCCAGCAGCTCGAACAGGGGGCAGGGGCAAGAGACCCAGTACTTC
few	TRBD2	TRBV20-1	TRBJ2-7	CSAGRTSGSYEQYF	TGCAGTGCCGGGAGGACTAGCGGGAGCTACGAGCAGTACTTC
.	TRBD2	TRBV30	TRBJ2-1	CAWMRGLEVGQFF	TGTGCCTGGATGAGGGGACTAGAGGTAGGGCAGTTCTTC
few	.	TRBV29-1	TRBJ2-1	CSVDGERDYNEQFF	TGCAGCGTTGACGGGGAGAGGGATTACAATGAGCAGTTCTTC
once	.	TRBV6-2/TRBV6-3	TRBJ2-1	CASSSFISYNEQFF	TGTGCCAGCAGTTCCTTTATTTCCTACAATGAGCAGTTCTTC
many	TRBD1	TRBV12-3/TRBV12-4	TRBJ2-7	CASSRRDRGPNEQYF	TGTGCCAGCAGTCGCCGGGACAGGGGGCCAAACGAGCAGTACTTC
many	.	TRBV6-5	TRBJ1-2	CASSYGFPYGYTF	TGTGCCAGCAGTTACGGGTTTCCCTATGGCTACACCTTC
many	TRBD1	TRBV5-1	TRBJ2-5	CASSSKTGVETQYF	TGCGCCAGCAGCTCTAAGACAGGGGTAGAGACCCAGTACTTC
.	.	TRBV30	TRBJ1-4	CAWSSTTGEEKLFF	TGTGCCTGGAGCTCGACGACGGGGGAGGAAAAACTGTTTTTT
many	TRBD2	TRBV6-5	TRBJ2-3	CASSPISGGYTDTQYF	TGTGCCAGCAGCCCTATTAGCGGGGGGTACACAGATACGCAGTATTTT
few	.	TRBV27	TRBJ1-1	CASRDRGGLRNTEAFF	TGTGCCAGCCGCGATAGGGGAGGACTTCGGAACACTGAAGCTTTCTTT
many	.	TRBV20-1	TRBJ1-2	CSASGQGNYGYTF	TGCAGTGCTAGTGGCCAGGGGAACTATGGCTACACCTTC
many	.	TRBV20-1	TRBJ2-7	CSASEEGYEQYF	TGCAGTGCTAGTGAGGAGGGCTACGAGCAGTACTTC
many	.	TRBV28	TRBJ1-1	CASSFGNTEAFF	TGTGCCAGCAGTTTCGGGAACACTGAAGCTTTCTTT
many	.	TRBV5-1	TRBJ2-3	CASRREIGTDTQYF	TGCGCCAGCAGACGGGAGATTGGCACAGATACGCAGTATTTT
few	TRBD1	TRBV12-3/TRBV12-4	TRBJ2-7	CASSLSFQGVGNEQYF	TGTGCCAGCAGTTTAAGTTTCCAGGGGGTCGGGAACGAGCAGTACTTC
.	TRBD2	TRBV6-1	TRBJ2-1	CASSEEAGGYNEQFF	TGTGCCAGCAGTGAAGAAGCGGGAGGGTACAATGAGCAGTTCTTC
few	.	TRBV20-1	TRBJ2-5	CSARAGVWETQYF	TGCAGTGCTAGAGCAGGAGTTTGGGAGACCCAGTACTTC
many	.	TRBV5-6	TRBJ2-7	CASSLEGGPTSYEQYF	TGTGCCAGCAGCTTGGAAGGAGGACCCACCTCCTACGAGCAGTACTTC
once	.	TRBV6-2/TRBV6-3	TRBJ1-1	CASSYLGGQGTEAFF	TGTGCCAGCAGTTACCTCGGGGGGCAGGGCACTGAAGCTTTCTTT
many	.	TRBV5-6	TRBJ1-1	CASSFKDQTWAEAFF	TGTGCCAGCAGCTTCAAGGATCAAACGTGGGCTGAAGCTTTCTTT
many	.	TRBV20-1	TRBJ1-5	CSARGRVSNQPQHF	TGCAGTGCTAGGGGCAGGGTATCCAATCAGCCCCAGCATTTT